What follows are 32 T cell receptor beta chains derived from one specimen sequenced in a study of blood T cell repertoires in COVID-19. The method was immunoSEQ multiplex PCR; TCRdb's version includes in-frame clones alone and lacks a portion of them. This sample carries over 90,000 clones, 84% of them seen once, and the ten largest clones take about 9.9%. Sequenced sample: peripheral blood. These receptors were taken from a man in his forties with active or convalescent COVID-19.

The chain couples TRBV10-2 to TRBJ1-5; 9 nucleotides align to TRBD1. V was clipped by 0 bases and J by 6 bases; unmatched bases: 6. The CDR3 sequence is 16 residues long. CDR1 and CDR2 from the germline V gene are WSHSY and SAAADI. DNA of the CDR3: TGCGCCAGCAGTGAGTCGAGGACAGGGGTGGTTCAGCCCCAGCATTTT. This gives the protein CASSESRTGVVQPQHF.

The chain recombines TRBV27 with TRBJ1-6, with D tentatively TRBD1 (6 bases). Germline CDR1 and CDR2: MNHEY and SMNVEV (reference sequence). This CDR3 spans 18 amino acids. V dropped 4 bases and J dropped 0 bases, with 16 bases sitting between them. DNA of the CDR3: TGTGCCAGCAGTTACAGGGACGGCAAGAGCTCCTATAATTCACCCCTCCACTTT. This translates into CASSYRDGKSSYNSPLHF.

This clone occurred once. V usage is TRBV20-1 and J usage is TRBJ1-6; a possible D gene is TRBD1 (6 bases). CDR1 is DFQATT and CDR2 is SNEGSKA in the germline V gene (reference sequence). The CDR3 loop spans 15 amino acids. V lost 3 bases and J 7 bases, leaving 16 bases between the germline ends. CDR3 loop: CSASRTDLMNSPLHF. The CDR3 bases are TGCAGTGCTAGTAGGACAGACCTGATGAATTCACCCCTCCACTTT.

The genes are TRBV18 and TRBJ1-5, with D possibly matching TRBD1 (5 bases). Germline CDR1 KGHSH, CDR2 LQKENI. V shed 4 bases and J shed 5 bases, with 18 bases lying between them. The CDR3 runs to 16 residues. CDR3 residues: CASSLYQGLSDQPQHF. The CDR3 DNA follows: TGTGCCAGCTCACTTTATCAGGGATTATCGGATCAGCCCCAGCATTTT.

CDR3 loop: CASSEAGGRLQPQHF. DNA for the CDR3: TGTGCCAGCAGCGAGGCAGGGGGCCGTCTCCAGCCCCAGCATTTT. V gene TRBV7-2 combines with J gene TRBJ1-5, with 8 bases identical to TRBD1. The ends lost 5 bases at V and 7 bases at J; junction bases unmatched: 10. Germline assignment: CDR1 SGHTA and CDR2 FQGNSA. This CDR3 comprises 15 residues.

The V gene is TRBV9, the J gene TRBJ1-5; tentatively, D is TRBD1 (5 bases). Germline values: CDR1 SGDLS, CDR2 YYNGEE. This CDR3 region has 13 residues. The ends were cut back, 0 bases at V and 6 bases at J, with 7 bases in the middle. This CDR3 is CASSVGGVQPQHF. The CDR3 DNA reads TGTGCCAGCAGCGTAGGGGGGGTTCAGCCCCAGCATTTT.

This rearrangement joins TRBV19 to TRBJ2-7; 8 bases match TRBD1. With 5 bases clipped from V and 3 bases from J, the junction kept 6 bases outside the gene matches. From germline, CDR1 is LNHDA and CDR2 SQIVND (reference sequence). The CDR3 totals 14 residues. The CDR3 here is CASSPGTGRYEQYF. The CDR3 region has the DNA TGTGCCAGTAGTCCAGGGACAGGCCGCTACGAGCAGTACTTC.

The chain has TRBV7-9 and TRBJ1-1; 8 nucleotides agree with TRBD1. V lost 5 bases, J lost 1 base, and 3 bases stayed unmatched. The germline CDR1 and CDR2 sequences are SEHNR and FQNEAQ (reference sequence). The CDR3 totals 14 residues. The CDR3 nucleotides read TGTGCCAGCAGCGGACAGGGCGGGAACACTGAAGCTTTCTTT. Its translation: CASSGQGGNTEAFF. The full variable domain, rest sourced from reference TRBV7-9 and TRBJ1-1, is DTGVSQNPRHKITKRGQNVTFRCDPISEHNRLYWYRQTLGQGPEFLTYFQNEAQLEKSRLLSDRFSAERPKGSFSTLEIQRTEQGDSAMYLCASSGQGGNTEAFFGQGTRLTVV.

This chain uses TRBV9 with TRBJ2-7, with 11 bases lining up with TRBD2. Germline V gene sequence: CDR1 SGDLS, CDR2 YYNGEE. After removal of 4 bases from V and 2 bases from J, the junction contained 11 bases not matched to a gene. The CDR3 is 17 amino acids. CDR3 DNA sequence: TGTGCCAGCAGCCTCGGTGGACTAGCGGGTGAGACCTACGAGCAGTACTTC. Amino acids: CASSLGGLAGETYEQYF.

J is TRBJ2-3 and V is TRBV5-4; 8 bases are a match to TRBD2. With 1 base clipped from V and 1 base from J, the junction kept 2 bases outside the gene matches. Germline CDR1 reads SGHNT; CDR2 reads YYREEE (reference sequence). The length of the CDR3 is 15 residues. The CDR3 spells CASSLSRGGTDTQYF. The CDR3, as DNA: TGTGCCAGCAGCTTGTCGCGGGGGGGCACAGATACGCAGTATTTT.

CDR3 region: CASGLGGLGGNTIYF. The DNA of the CDR3 is TGTGCTAGTGGTTTGGGGGGGCTGGGAGGAAACACCATATATTTT. The chain carries TRBV12-5 and TRBJ1-3, with D possibly TRBD1 on 6 matching bases. Trimming took 1 base from V and 4 from J, leaving 11 bases between them. This CDR3 contains 15 residues. In germline, CDR1 is LGHNT, CDR2 FRNRAP.

The genes are TRBV7-9 and TRBJ1-6; TRBD1 might be the D (5 bases). From germline, CDR1 is SEHNR and CDR2 FQNEAQ (reference sequence). Trimming removed 5 bases from V and 10 bases from J, with 15 bases in between. The CDR3 is 14 residues long. The DNA of the CDR3 is TGTGCCAGCAGCGACAGTTCGACCGGATCACCCCTCCACTTT. Translating it yields CASSDSSTGSPLHF.

The genes are TRBV5-1 and TRBJ2-2; D uncertain. Germline loops: CDR1 SGHRS, CDR2 YFSETQ. V dropped 2 bases and J dropped 2 bases, with 10 bases sitting between them. The CDR3 length is 15 residues. The CDR3 nucleotides read TGCGCCAGCAGCTTCTTACAGTCAAACACCGGGGAGCTGTTTTTT. Its translation: CASSFLQSNTGELFF.

The J gene is TRBJ1-1, the V gene TRBV9; D remains ambiguous. The V gene lost 5 bases and the J gene lost 3 bases, with 14 bases spanning the gap. CDR3 length: 14 residues. The germline V gene has CDR1 SGDLS and CDR2 YYNGEE. CDR3 DNA sequence: TGTGCCAGCAGGACGATGGGAGAGGACACTGAAGCTTTCTTT. The encoded protein is CASRTMGEDTEAFF.

The chain joins TRBV13 to TRBJ1-1; the match to TRBD1 covers 7 bases. The CDR3 runs 14 residues. From germline, CDR1 is PRHDT and CDR2 FYEKMQ (reference sequence). Trimming at V came to 5 bases and at J to 6 bases, leaving 9 bases not matched to a gene. For the CDR3, the DNA is TGTGCCAGCAGCCGAGAACAGGGGCGGGCTGAAGCTTTCTTT. Translated, it gives CASSREQGRAEAFF.

The V gene is TRBV30, the J gene TRBJ1-4; D remains unclear. Germline lookup yields CDR1 GTSNPN and CDR2 SVGIG (reference sequence). V was shortened by 1 base and J by 13 bases, with 19 bases between the two germline ends. CDR3 length: 14 amino acids. The CDR3 nucleotides are TGTGCCTGGAGTGCCGTGTCGAACCCTGGTAGACTGTTTTTT. Amino acids: CAWSAVSNPGRLFF.

The V call is TRBV12-3 or TRBV12-4, the J call TRBJ1-6; D gene unclear. The V end was cut by 10 bases, the J end by 0 bases, with 7 bases between. The CDR3 covers 13 residues. The CDR3 is CAITSSYNSPLHF. Written as DNA, the CDR3 is TGTGCCATCACGAGCTCCTATAATTCACCCCTCCACTTT.

The CDR3 sequence: CASSPGQSYGYTF. DNA for the CDR3: TGCGCCAGCAGCCCCGGACAGTCCTATGGCTACACCTTC. This sequence joins TRBV5-1 and TRBJ1-2; possibly TRBD1 for D (6 bases). Per the germline V gene, CDR1 is SGHRS and CDR2 is YFSETQ. This CDR3 comprises 13 residues. V was trimmed by 4 bases and J by 4 bases, leaving 11 bases between them.

This chain links TRBV12-3 or TRBV12-4 with TRBJ1-1; D unresolved. The germline V and J ends were trimmed by 6 bases and 0 bases, with 8 bases remaining between them. This CDR3 is 13 amino acids long. Here the CDR3 DNA reads TGTGCCAGCAGCCTACAGATGAACACTGAAGCTTTCTTT. It specifies CASSLQMNTEAFF.

V gene TRBV5-1 combines with J gene TRBJ2-1, with D perhaps TRBD2 (7 bases). The ends were cut back, 5 bases at V and 4 bases at J, with 19 bases in the middle. Germline-derived CDR1 and CDR2 are SGHRS and YFSETQ. The CDR3 totals 16 residues. The CDR3, as DNA: TGCGCCAGCAGTAACCAAGGGGGGGCCCTTTACAATGAGCAGTTCTTC. Its protein is CASSNQGGALYNEQFF.

The chain recombines TRBV3-1 (or the pseudogene TRBV3-2) with TRBJ2-7; 9 nucleotides match TRBD1. V shed 5 bases and J 2 bases; nucleotides not matched to a gene: 4. CDR3 size: 14 residues. Germline V gives CDR1 LGHDT, CDR2 YNNKEL (reference sequence). The CDR3 sequence is CASSWTGATYEQYF. DNA for the CDR3: TGTGCCAGCAGCTGGACAGGGGCGACCTACGAGCAGTACTTC.

The rearrangement uses TRBV30 and TRBJ2-3; D perhaps matches TRBD1 (5 bases). The CDR3 length is 15 residues. The V gene lost 4 bases and the J gene lost 3 bases, with 17 bases spanning the gap. Germline CDR1 and CDR2: GTSNPN and SVGIG (reference sequence). CDR3 sequence (DNA): TGTGCCTGGACCCCAGGGCAGGGATTGACAGATACGCAGTATTTT. This codes for CAWTPGQGLTDTQYF. The variable domain in full, completed from reference TRBV30 and TRBJ2-3, reads SQTIHQWPATLVQPVGSPLSLECTVEGTSNPNLYWYRQAAGRGLQLLFYSVGIGQISSEVPQNLSASRPQDRQFILSSKKLLLSDSGFYLCAWTPGQGLTDTQYFGPGTRLTVL.

This clone was detected a few times. This chain links TRBV10-2 with TRBJ2-7; no firm D call. Deletions cut 7 bases from V and 3 bases from J, with 16 bases between. In germline, CDR1 is WSHSY, CDR2 SAAADI. This CDR3 has 14 residues. The CDR3 is CASKDGGGGYEQYF. In DNA form, the CDR3 reads TGCGCCAGCAAAGACGGTGGCGGTGGCTACGAGCAGTACTTC.

The chain has TRBV7-6 and TRBJ1-1, with D uncertain. The CDR3 has 15 residues. The V and J ends lost 8 bases and 4 bases respectively, with 20 bases between them. Germline CDR1 reads SGHVS; CDR2 reads FNYEAQ. The CDR3 bases are TGTGCCAGCCATAGTGGGTGGGAGTGGGGCACTGAAGCTTTCTTT. This encodes CASHSGWEWGTEAFF.

The chain is built from TRBV7-2 and TRBJ2-2, with TRBD1 as a possible D gene (6 bases). Trimming removed 1 base from V and 7 bases from J, with 10 bases in between. This CDR3 contains 14 residues. CDR1 is SGHTA, CDR2 FQGNSA, per germline. In nucleotides, the CDR3 is TGTGCCAGCAGCTTAGACAGGGCGGGCGGGGAGCTGTTTTTT. Translation gives CASSLDRAGGELFF.

The chain recombines TRBV18 with TRBJ1-1; maybe TRBD1 (5 bases). The germline V and J ends were trimmed by 1 base and 1 base, with 10 bases remaining between them. CDR1 and CDR2 (germline): KGHSH, LQKENI. This CDR3 region has 15 residues. The CDR3 loop reads CASSPLVRANTEAFF. The CDR3 nucleotides are TGTGCCAGCTCACCACTGGTCAGGGCGAACACTGAAGCTTTCTTT.

This chain joins TRBV18 and TRBJ2-1; the match to TRBD2 covers 10 bases. Trimming cost V 1 base and J 6 bases; bases outside gene matches: 6. CDR3 length equals 16 residues. Germline values: CDR1 KGHSH, CDR2 LQKENI. The CDR3 nucleotides are TGTGCCAGCTCACCACGGGAGCGGGGGGGAGGCAATGAGCAGTTCTTC. Translation gives CASSPRERGGGNEQFF.

V usage is TRBV7-2 and J usage is TRBJ2-5, with 7 nucleotides matching TRBD2. Germline V gene data show CDR1 as SGHTA and CDR2 as FQGNSA. The CDR3 is made up of 12 amino acids. Losses at the gene ends were 5 bases for V and 9 bases for J; bases not matched to a gene: 6. The DNA for the CDR3 is TGTGCCAGCAGCCGGGGGGAAAGGTCCCAGTACTTC. Its protein product is CASSRGERSQYF.

The chain has TRBV6-2 or TRBV6-3 and TRBJ1-5; no firm D call. V was trimmed by 6 bases and J by 0 bases, leaving 9 bases between them. The CDR3 consists of 14 residues. Germline CDR1 and CDR2: MNHEY and SVGEGT. CDR3: CASSPGSSNQPQHF. The DNA of the CDR3 is TGTGCCAGCAGCCCTGGGAGTAGCAATCAGCCCCAGCATTTT.

The chain has TRBV2 and TRBJ2-1, with a weak D call TRBD1 (6 bases). The V and J ends lost 7 bases and 0 bases respectively, with 13 bases between them. The CDR3 extends over 15 amino acids. Germline CDR1 reads SNHLY; CDR2 reads FYNNEI. DNA of the CDR3: TGTGCCAGCACTGTACAGGGCTACTCCTACAATGAGCAGTTCTTC. It is translated as CASTVQGYSYNEQFF.

The rearrangement joins TRBV18 to TRBJ1-5, with a possible D match to TRBD1 (6 bases). CDR1 KGHSH and CDR2 LQKENI come from the germline V gene. The CDR3 totals 15 residues. V was pared by 2 bases and J by 1 base, with 9 bases between. DNA of the CDR3: TGTGCCAGCTCACCAAGCCAGGGGAGCAATCAGCCCCAGCATTTT. Translation: CASSPSQGSNQPQHF.

V usage is TRBV27 and J usage is TRBJ2-6; 16 nucleotides line up with TRBD2. Looked up from germline, CDR1 is MNHEY and CDR2 is SMNVEV (reference sequence). The V gene end was trimmed by 7 bases and the J gene end by 2 bases; junction bases not matched to a gene: 2. This CDR3 contains 17 residues. The CDR3 DNA reads as TGTGCCAGCATCGGGACTAGCGGGGGGGCTGGGGCCAACGTCCTGACTTTC. Its translation is CASIGTSGGAGANVLTF.